This is a list of T cell receptor beta chains from one sample in a study of shared clonotypes between healthy human individuals. Sequencing was performed with immunoSEQ multiplex PCR; in TCRdb, only in-frame clones are kept and a portion is missing. The profile shows around 1.4 million clones, approximately 98.5% of them singletons. Sample: naive CD4+ T cells sorted from blood. Receptor source: a man aged 25 to 40 in good health. Both conserved end residues are part of each CDR3. Each record gives: J gene, V gene, clone size, D gene, CDR3 protein, CDR3 DNA. A D gene is named only where the DNA matches it firmly. Clone size is shown for a subset of rows, as once, few, many or a class of expanded clone.

J gene: TRBJ1-3
V gene: TRBV15
clone size: -
D gene: -
CDR3 protein: CATSRDSGGAGNTIYF
CDR3 DNA: TGTGCCACCAGCAGAGACTCTGGGGGGGCTGGAAACACCATATATTTT

J gene: TRBJ2-1
V gene: TRBV14
clone size: -
D gene: TRBD2
CDR3 protein: CASSHRGGGYNEQFF
CDR3 DNA: TGTGCCAGCAGCCATAGAGGCGGGGGGTACAATGAGCAGTTCTTC

J gene: TRBJ2-3
V gene: TRBV11-3
clone size: -
D gene: TRBD2
CDR3 protein: CASSFSSGRADTQYF
CDR3 DNA: TGTGCCAGCAGCTTTAGCAGCGGGAGAGCAGATACGCAGTATTTT

J gene: TRBJ2-7
V gene: TRBV6-1
clone size: -
D gene: TRBD1
CDR3 protein: CASSVTGEYEQYF
CDR3 DNA: TGTGCCAGCAGTGTTACAGGGGAATACGAGCAGTACTTC

J gene: TRBJ2-2
V gene: TRBV7-9
clone size: once
D gene: -
CDR3 protein: CASSLRTPIGDTGELFF
CDR3 DNA: TGTGCCAGCAGCTTACGTACGCCAATAGGCGACACCGGGGAGCTGTTTTTT

J gene: TRBJ2-3
V gene: TRBV2
clone size: -
D gene: -
CDR3 protein: CASRTGGFYHTDTQYF
CDR3 DNA: TGTGCCAGCAGGACGGGCGGATTTTATCACACAGATACGCAGTATTTT

J gene: TRBJ1-1
V gene: TRBV7-2
clone size: -
D gene: -
CDR3 protein: CASSLRQGSAFF
CDR3 DNA: TGTGCCAGCAGCTTACGGCAGGGCTCAGCTTTCTTT

J gene: TRBJ2-1
V gene: TRBV9
clone size: once
D gene: -
CDR3 protein: CASSVVATYNEQFF
CDR3 DNA: TGTGCCAGCAGCGTAGTGGCGACCTACAATGAGCAGTTCTTC

J gene: TRBJ2-7
V gene: TRBV7-9
clone size: -
D gene: TRBD1
CDR3 protein: CASSSRDRGRGEQYF
CDR3 DNA: TGTGCCAGCAGCTCCCGGGACAGGGGGCGAGGCGAGCAGTACTTC

J gene: TRBJ2-5
V gene: TRBV7-8
clone size: -
D gene: TRBD2
CDR3 protein: CASSSNTGLAGGPRETQYF
CDR3 DNA: TGTGCCAGCAGCTCAAACACCGGACTAGCGGGAGGGCCTCGAGAGACCCAGTACTTC

J gene: TRBJ2-7
V gene: TRBV7-6
clone size: once
D gene: TRBD1
CDR3 protein: CASSRPGQGPYEQYF
CDR3 DNA: TGTGCCAGCAGTCGACCGGGACAGGGACCCTACGAGCAGTACTTC

J gene: TRBJ2-7
V gene: TRBV7-2
clone size: -
D gene: -
CDR3 protein: CASSLRSRLYEQYF
CDR3 DNA: TGTGCCAGCAGCCTCCGGTCGAGATTGTACGAGCAGTACTTC

J gene: TRBJ2-7
V gene: TRBV4-1
clone size: -
D gene: TRBD2
CDR3 protein: CASSPGGLASYEQYF
CDR3 DNA: TGCGCCAGCAGCCCCGGGGGACTAGCGTCCTACGAGCAGTACTTC

J gene: TRBJ1-1
V gene: TRBV6-5
clone size: -
D gene: TRBD1
CDR3 protein: CASSMGTENTEAFF
CDR3 DNA: TGTGCCAGCAGTATGGGGACAGAGAACACTGAAGCTTTCTTT

J gene: TRBJ2-1
V gene: TRBV5-1
clone size: -
D gene: TRBD2
CDR3 protein: CASSLKPGTSGRTNEQFF
CDR3 DNA: TGCGCCAGCAGCTTGAAACCCGGGACTAGCGGGAGAACCAATGAGCAGTTCTTC

J gene: TRBJ2-7
V gene: TRBV15
clone size: -
D gene: -
CDR3 protein: CATSSGGSSYEQYF
CDR3 DNA: TGTGCCACCAGCAGTGGGGGGAGCTCCTACGAGCAGTACTTC

J gene: TRBJ2-7
V gene: TRBV19
clone size: -
D gene: TRBD2
CDR3 protein: CASSIKSGSRSEQYF
CDR3 DNA: TGTGCCAGTAGCATAAAAAGCGGGAGTAGGAGCGAGCAGTACTTC

J gene: TRBJ2-7
V gene: TRBV28
clone size: -
D gene: TRBD1
CDR3 protein: CASSKPGQVYYEQYF
CDR3 DNA: TGTGCCAGCAGTAAACCGGGACAGGTGTACTACGAGCAGTACTTC

J gene: TRBJ2-3
V gene: TRBV5-1
clone size: -
D gene: TRBD2
CDR3 protein: CASSLLAGAATQTTDTQYF
CDR3 DNA: TGCGCCAGCAGCTTGCTAGCGGGAGCCGCAACACAAACCACAGATACGCAGTATTTT

J gene: TRBJ1-2
V gene: TRBV27
clone size: -
D gene: TRBD1
CDR3 protein: CASSSYSTGERYGYTF
CDR3 DNA: TGTGCCAGCAGTTCCTACTCGACAGGGGAGCGGTATGGCTACACCTTC

J gene: TRBJ2-4
V gene: TRBV7-9
clone size: -
D gene: TRBD1
CDR3 protein: CASSPSDRGHIQYF
CDR3 DNA: TGTGCCAGCAGCCCCTCTGACAGGGGCCACATTCAGTACTTC

J gene: TRBJ2-7
V gene: TRBV18
clone size: -
D gene: TRBD2
CDR3 protein: CASSKAGEGSYEQYF
CDR3 DNA: TGTGCCAGCTCAAAAGCGGGAGAAGGCTCCTACGAGCAGTACTTC

J gene: TRBJ2-2
V gene: TRBV7-9
clone size: -
D gene: TRBD2
CDR3 protein: CASSSFGLAGAAGELFF
CDR3 DNA: TGTGCCAGCAGCTCCTTCGGACTAGCGGGAGCGGCCGGGGAGCTGTTTTTT

J gene: TRBJ2-2
V gene: TRBV19
clone size: -
D gene: TRBD1
CDR3 protein: CASSAGQGASGELFF
CDR3 DNA: TGTGCCAGTAGTGCGGGACAGGGGGCATCCGGGGAGCTGTTTTTT

J gene: TRBJ2-5
V gene: TRBV30
clone size: -
D gene: -
CDR3 protein: CAWSVLLGAETQYF
CDR3 DNA: TGTGCCTGGAGTGTATTGCTGGGCGCGGAGACCCAGTACTTC

J gene: TRBJ1-2
V gene: TRBV19
clone size: -
D gene: -
CDR3 protein: CASSGTPNYGYTF
CDR3 DNA: TGTGCCAGCTCCGGGACACCTAACTATGGCTACACCTTC

J gene: TRBJ2-7
V gene: TRBV18
clone size: -
D gene: -
CDR3 protein: CASSPTEDEQYF
CDR3 DNA: TGTGCCAGCTCTCCGACAGAGGACGAGCAGTACTTC

J gene: TRBJ2-1
V gene: TRBV5-4
clone size: -
D gene: -
CDR3 protein: CASSFKVNNEQFF
CDR3 DNA: TGTGCCAGCAGCTTTAAAGTAAACAATGAGCAGTTCTTC

J gene: TRBJ2-3
V gene: TRBV9
clone size: -
D gene: TRBD2
CDR3 protein: CASSGGLAGPSDTQYF
CDR3 DNA: TGTGCCAGCAGCGGGGGACTAGCGGGACCGTCAGATACGCAGTATTTT

J gene: TRBJ2-1
V gene: TRBV7-8
clone size: -
D gene: TRBD1
CDR3 protein: CASSLRQGIISYNEQFF
CDR3 DNA: TGTGCCAGCAGCTTACGACAGGGTATTATCTCCTACAATGAGCAGTTCTTC

J gene: TRBJ1-5
V gene: TRBV28
clone size: -
D gene: -
CDR3 protein: CASSFGGLNQPQHF
CDR3 DNA: TGTGCCAGCAGTTTCGGGGGATTAAATCAGCCCCAGCATTTT

J gene: TRBJ2-7
V gene: TRBV9
clone size: -
D gene: TRBD2
CDR3 protein: CASSVGGTSGAYEQYF
CDR3 DNA: TGTGCCAGCAGCGTAGGAGGAACTAGCGGAGCCTACGAGCAGTACTTC

J gene: TRBJ2-7
V gene: TRBV4-2
clone size: -
D gene: -
CDR3 protein: CASSQDRGEQYF
CDR3 DNA: TGTGCCAGCAGCCAAGATAGGGGCGAGCAGTACTTC

J gene: TRBJ2-7
V gene: TRBV29-1
clone size: -
D gene: TRBD1
CDR3 protein: CSVRGLGGHSYEQYF
CDR3 DNA: TGCAGCGTGAGGGGGTTAGGGGGCCACTCCTACGAGCAGTACTTC

J gene: TRBJ1-5
V gene: TRBV6-4
clone size: -
D gene: -
CDR3 protein: CASSDRDSTNQPQHF
CDR3 DNA: TGTGCCAGCAGTGACCGGGACTCTACCAATCAGCCCCAGCATTTT

J gene: TRBJ1-2
V gene: TRBV27
clone size: -
D gene: -
CDR3 protein: CASSLSIWGDYGYTF
CDR3 DNA: TGTGCCAGCAGTTTATCGATCTGGGGTGACTATGGCTACACCTTC

J gene: TRBJ2-3
V gene: TRBV5-1
clone size: -
D gene: TRBD2
CDR3 protein: CASSPGTSGAYTDTQYF
CDR3 DNA: TGCGCCAGCAGCCCTGGGACTAGCGGAGCCTACACAGATACGCAGTATTTT

J gene: TRBJ2-1
V gene: TRBV5-4
clone size: -
D gene: -
CDR3 protein: CASSLGYGRGNNEQFF
CDR3 DNA: TGTGCCAGCAGCTTGGGTTACGGGAGAGGGAACAATGAGCAGTTCTTC

J gene: TRBJ2-7
V gene: TRBV19
clone size: -
D gene: TRBD1
CDR3 protein: CASRRTGKTYEQYF
CDR3 DNA: TGTGCCAGTAGGAGGACAGGGAAAACCTACGAGCAGTACTTC

J gene: TRBJ2-7
V gene: TRBV28
clone size: -
D gene: TRBD1
CDR3 protein: CASSQQGVEQYF
CDR3 DNA: TGTGCCAGCAGTCAACAGGGGGTCGAGCAGTACTTC

J gene: TRBJ1-4
V gene: TRBV2
clone size: -
D gene: -
CDR3 protein: CASRRPNPDGGQVNEKLFF
CDR3 DNA: TGTGCCAGCAGACGTCCTAACCCTGACGGGGGACAAGTTAATGAAAAACTGTTTTTT